Described below is a single TCR beta chain sequence and its context. Its antigen remains unknown. These data originate in a study of cytomegalovirus exposure and HLA in healthy donors. PCR involved 60 Vbeta and 13 Jbeta primers. Here immunoSEQ multiplex PCR was the method, and the copy in TCRdb shows in-frame clones only, minus some. In the table there are 150,000 to 200,000 clones, roughly 80% of which are singletons. The ends were cut back, 2 bases at V and 1 base at J, with 10 bases in the middle. The CDR3 extends over 15 amino acids. Germline CDR1 and CDR2: MNHEY and SVGAGI. Points from the study as a whole: In a later analysis, HLA-associated TCR beta chains were more clonally expanded than equally common others.

V usage is TRBV6-5 and J usage is TRBJ2-3, with D possibly TRBD2 on 5 matching bases. The source material was PBMCs. This TCR derives from a boy younger than 18 in good health and CMV-seronegative. The CDR3 protein is CASSYRQEGTDTQYF. The CDR3 DNA sequence: TGTGCCAGCAGTTACCGGCAGGAGGGCACAGATACGCAGTATTTT.